The 13 T cell receptor beta chains below come from one sample, sequenced in a study of CD8+ T cells in alopecia areata. cDNA reverse transcribed from extracted RNA served as the sequencing template. TCRdb keeps only in-frame clones here, not all; method: immunoSEQ multiplex PCR. The sample contains 140,000 to 150,000 clones, about 60% of which appear only once. The specimen comprised CD4+ T cells sorted from blood, sampled at week 0. Receptor source: a human donor with alopecia areata.

The chain couples TRBV2 to TRBJ2-1; the D is unclear. V was pared by 8 bases and J by 8 bases, with 10 bases between. Germline CDR1 and CDR2: SNHLY and FYNNEI. There are 11 residues in the CDR3. The CDR3 nucleotides are TGTGCCAGCGGCAGGCTCGATGAGCAGTTCTTC. Translation: CASGRLDEQFF.

This clone was seen only a few times. The V and J genes are TRBV6-5 and TRBJ2-2, with D uncertain. This CDR3 spans 12 amino acids. The germline V and J ends were trimmed by 8 bases and 8 bases, with 12 bases remaining between them. Germline V CDR1 and CDR2: MNHEY, SVGAGI. The CDR3 loop reads CASRAVRGELFF. The CDR3 nucleotides are TGTGCCAGCCGTGCCGTGAGGGGGGAGCTGTTTTTT.

The chain combines TRBV14 with TRBJ1-2; D unresolved. Germline V gene lookup returns CDR1 SGHDN and CDR2 FVKESK. The CDR3 has 14 residues. Trimming cost V 0 bases and J 4 bases, with 9 bases left between them. DNA for the CDR3: TGTGCCAGCAGCCAAGACCGACCGGCCTATGGCTACACCTTC. Translating gives CASSQDRPAYGYTF. The full variable domain, its missing parts supplied by reference TRBV14 and TRBJ1-2, is EAGVTQFPSHSVIEKGQTVTLRCDPISGHDNLYWYRRVMGKEIKFLLHFVKESKQDESGMPNNRFLAERTGGTYSTLKVQPAELEDSGVYFCASSQDRPAYGYTFGSGTRLTVV.

The chain uses TRBV9 and TRBJ2-3; maybe TRBD2 (6 bases). V was pared by 1 base and J by 2 bases, with 8 bases between. Germline lookup yields CDR1 SGDLS and CDR2 YYNGEE. The CDR3 has 14 amino acids. The CDR3 bases are TGTGCCAGCAGCGTACGGACTAACACAGATACGCAGTATTTT. This codes for CASSVRTNTDTQYF.

The chain combines TRBV27 with TRBJ2-5; D gene unclear. CDR3 length equals 16 residues. The germline V and J ends were trimmed by 1 base and 1 base, with 13 bases remaining between them. Germline CDR1 is MNHEY and CDR2 is SMNVEV (reference sequence). The CDR3 nucleotides read TGTGCCAGCAGTTTATTCCCAGGACCTCCCCAAGAGACCCAGTACTTC. Translating gives CASSLFPGPPQETQYF.

This clone is a singleton in its sample. As DNA, the CDR3 is TGCAGCGTTAGGGACAGGGTCCCATTAAATGAGCAGTTCTTC. It yields the protein CSVRDRVPLNEQFF. The genes are TRBV29-1 and TRBJ2-1, with TRBD1 identical over 9 bases. Trimming took 5 bases from V and 7 from J; bases not matched to a gene: 9. The CDR3 has 14 residues. In germline, CDR1 is SQVTM, CDR2 ANQGSEA.

The chain links TRBV7-2 to TRBJ2-7, with 10 nucleotides matching TRBD2. Germline lookup yields CDR1 SGHTA and CDR2 FQGNSA. The V gene end was trimmed by 1 base and the J gene end by 4 bases; junction bases not matched to a gene: 7. CDR3 length equals 16 residues. In nucleotides, the CDR3 is TGTGCCAGCAGCTTAGGAGCGGGGGGGCCTCAATACGAGCAGTACTTC. Its protein is CASSLGAGGPQYEQYF.

The rearrangement uses TRBV18 and TRBJ1-3, with 10 bases that match TRBD1. Germline V CDR1 and CDR2: KGHSH, LQKENI. V lost 6 bases, J lost 0 bases, and 8 bases stayed unmatched. The CDR3 has 17 residues. The CDR3: CASSPPGQGISGNTIYF. The CDR3 DNA follows: TGTGCCAGCTCCCCTCCGGGACAGGGGATCTCTGGAAACACCATATATTTT.

This clone was observed a handful of times. This chain uses TRBV23-1 with TRBJ2-5; 7 nucleotides line up with TRBD1. TRBV23-1 is treated as an ORF (open reading frame) with a function not yet certain. The V and J ends lost 7 bases and 2 bases, in that order; junction bases with no gene match: 10. The CDR3 is 15 residues long. In DNA form, the CDR3 reads TGCGCCAGCACCCTAGTCCCGGGACAGCAAGAGACCCAGTACTTC. Translated, it gives CASTLVPGQQETQYF.

This clone is a singleton in its sample. The chain employs TRBV6-5 and TRBJ2-7; maybe TRBD2 (6 bases). CDR1 is MNHEY and CDR2 is SVGAGI in the germline V gene. This CDR3 comprises 11 residues. V lost 11 bases and J 6 bases, leaving 14 bases between the germline ends. The CDR3 protein is CAAHQGGEQYF. DNA for the CDR3: TGTGCCGCCCATCAGGGAGGCGAGCAGTACTTC.

The rearrangement uses TRBV30 and TRBJ2-2; weak D call: TRBD2 (6 bases). CDR3 length equals 12 residues. The ends were cut back, 6 bases at V and 7 bases at J, with 12 bases in the middle. CDR1 GTSNPN and CDR2 SVGIG come from the germline V gene (reference sequence). CDR3 sequence reads: CACGSGVGELFF. The CDR3 DNA reads TGTGCCTGCGGCTCGGGGGTCGGGGAGCTGTTTTTT.

The CDR3 loop is CAWSPYRGRGTDTQYF. The CDR3 nucleotides are TGTGCCTGGAGCCCTTACAGGGGCAGGGGTACAGATACGCAGTATTTT. The chain joins TRBV30 to TRBJ2-3; 7 bases line up with TRBD1. CDR1 is GTSNPN, CDR2 SVGIG, per germline (reference sequence). V was clipped by 3 bases and J by 3 bases; unmatched bases: 12. The CDR3 sequence is 16 residues long.

The gene calls are TRBV9 and TRBJ1-2, with a weak D call TRBD1 (6 bases). This CDR3 spans 13 amino acids. V lost 4 bases and J 7 bases, leaving 14 bases between the germline ends. Germline CDR1 reads SGDLS; CDR2 reads YYNGEE. The CDR3 coding sequence is TGTGCCAGCAGCCCCACGGCAGGGGTTGGCTACACCTTC. Its translation: CASSPTAGVGYTF.